This TCR beta chain was found in a study of blood T cell repertoires in COVID-19. Produced via immunoSEQ multiplex PCR; TCRdb's table is partial and in-frame only. The data show approximately 350,000 clones, more than 85% seen once. The germline gives CDR1 SGHRS, CDR2 YFSETQ. Unmatched junction bases numbered 11, after V lost 5 bases and J lost 4 bases. The CDR3 is made up of 17 amino acids. The J gene is TRBJ1-4, the V gene TRBV5-1, with 10 bases identical to TRBD1. Sequenced sample: PBMCs or T cells enriched from blood (not recorded which). The TCR originated in a woman in her twenties or thirties who had recovered from COVID-19. CDR3 residues: CASSPGQGGNYNEKLFF. The CDR3 nucleotides are TGCGCCAGCAGTCCCGGACAGGGGGGTAACTATAATGAAAAACTGTTTTTT.